The source of this T cell receptor (beta chain) is a study of blood T cell repertoires in COVID-19. Background on the study: Samples came from the United States, Italy and Spain, spanning acute and convalescent COVID-19. Sources were T cells, B-cell-depleted T cells, or PBMCs; the material itself was cDNA or gDNA.

The CDR3 covers 13 residues. The germline gives CDR1 LNHDA, CDR2 SQIVND (reference sequence). V was clipped by 8 bases and J by 6 bases; unmatched bases: 4. Assay: immunoSEQ multiplex PCR; the TCRdb copy retains only in-frame clones and omits some. The data contain 180,000 or so clones, 80% to 90% of them seen just once; the ten biggest clones take up approximately 11%. A Seattle source enrolled patients during active infection and followed them longitudinally. The TCR was taken from a woman aged 55-69 years with COVID-19, enrolled during active disease. This sequence joins TRBV19 and TRBJ2-1; 10 positions agree with TRBD2. Sequences were obtained from peripheral blood. The chain's CDR3 is CASRTSGGNEQFF. As DNA, the CDR3 is TGTGCCAGTCGGACTAGCGGAGGCAATGAGCAGTTCTTC.